This TCR beta chain was captured in a study of Graves' ophthalmopathy and Graves' hyperthyroidism (dated by TCRdb to 2016 to 2019). For context, the study as a whole: Hyperthyroidism was considered stable if no progression to ophthalmopathy occurred within 18 months of follow-up. The study used signatures of the TCR beta repertoire to tell Graves' ophthalmopathy apart from Graves' hyperthyroidism and to predict which patients would progress to ophthalmopathy. In total, 135 blood samples were TCR-sequenced: under 45 ophthalmopathy, approximately 80 hyperthyroidism and some 17 hyperthyroidism-to-ophthalmopathy patients. A discovery set of 90 to 100 patients (43 ophthalmopathy, around 57 stable hyperthyroidism) was enrolled to explore V-J signatures distinguishing ophthalmopathy from hyperthyroidism. For independent validation, a separate cohort was made up of 18 to 20 hyperthyroidism patients plus 17 patients who later progressed from hyperthyroidism to ophthalmopathy. In several hyperthyroidism patients, the T-cell repertoires found in thyroid tissue were compared with those found in blood. After sampling, hyperthyroidism patients received methimazole starting at 30 mg daily, and ophthalmopathy patients received high-dose intravenous methylprednisolone. Study-wide findings and limitations: Among expanded thyroid clonotypes with frequency above 0.001, most also showed up in blood, which suggests that blood repertoires may reflect the thyroid immune response. In validation, the model predicted ophthalmopathy progression with over 60% sensitivity and around 72% specificity; 12 predicted patients were CT-confirmed with GO in a median of about 7.1 months. Sample size was not predetermined statistically, and investigators were not blinded to group allocation. In cross-validation, the 13-signature model distinguished ophthalmopathy from stable hyperthyroidism with approximately 90% sensitivity and approximately 81% specificity, while in the test set the corresponding values were about 79% and 69%.

For repertoire sequencing, TCR beta CDR3 regions were amplified from RNA transcripts. The first round was an RT-PCR using HTBI primers with the Qiagen OneStep RT-PCR kit, and this first round was followed by a second-round multiplex PCR, then size selection and purification. The libraries underwent paired-end sequencing with 100 bp reads on an Illumina HiSeq2000. Regarding the original processing steps: SOAPnuke was used to process the reads, removing any read that contained adapters or uncalled bases, had a mean Phred below 15, or lacked an exact match to the constant primer or identifier. COPE v1.2.5 was used to merge high-quality paired reads. Each unique nucleotide sequence was treated as a clonotype, and MiTCR v1.1 was used to align the clonotypes to the IMGT TRB V, D and J references. Only V-J combinations with frequency above 0.0001 were analysed, covering about 99% of repertoires. A TCR clonal expansion and chaos score per V-J combination was defined as the ratio of F50 clonal expansion to chaos observed in the TCRdist matrix. Welch's t-statistics and random forest were used to reduce features to about a dozen V-J combinations, which were fed into a naive Bayes classifier. The similarity between thyroid and blood repertoires was quantified using the Morisita-Horn index. The public sequencing data were trimmed at Q25 with fastp and processed into clonotypes with MiXCR by TCRdb, which kept only in-frame beta chains. All rows with the same CDR3 protein become a single entry with the most common DNA and genes. The V and J calls reflect TCRdb's pipeline rather than the authors' work. In all, the sample holds 900,000 to 1,200,000 distinct CDR3 sequences, and less than 45% of those were seen once. Roughly 10% of the sample rests with the top ten.

Hyperthyroidism patients were newly diagnosed, were aged 18 to 65 years, and had a disease duration under 2 months. Patients with other autoimmune diseases, uncontrolled infections, pregnancy or lactation were excluded. Diagnosis was based on clinical symptoms, serum thyroxine, TRAb, thyroid ultrasound and orbital computed tomography. Trizol reagent was used to extract the total RNA, and its quality was then checked on an Agilent 2100 Bioanalyzer. This clonotype came up many times. Its antigen remains undetermined. No per-base quality is available; no much larger clone lies one base away. The sequence derives from an adult man with Graves' hyperthyroidism. Sequenced sample: peripheral blood or thyroid tissue (not recorded which).

The CDR3 region has the sequence CASSGTGDQETQYF. At the DNA level, the sequence is TGTGCCAGCAGCGGAACAGGGGACCAAGAGACCCAGTACTTC. This sequence uses TRBV7-7 and TRBJ2-5; 7 middle bases align to TRBD1. For this chain, trimming is 5 bases at the V end and 0 bases at the J end, and the number of junction bases without a gene match is 3. CDR1 and CDR2, looked up from the germline V gene (reference sequence), are SSHAT and FNYEAQ. Measured from the cysteine to the phenylalanine, the CDR3 is 14 residues long. CDR3 DNA is the only sequence kept; it has 42 bases, read in frame from the first base.